Shown below are 11 T cell receptor beta chains from a single sample sequenced in a study of blood T cell repertoires in COVID-19. TCRdb keeps only in-frame clones here, not all; method: immunoSEQ multiplex PCR. The sample has hundreds of thousands of clones, roughly 89% seen once; the top ten hold under 3.5%. The sequenced sample was peripheral blood. The receptors were sampled from a woman between 18 and 30 years old who had recovered from COVID-19.

This clone was found once. V and J are TRBV11-2 and TRBJ2-1; the match to TRBD1 covers 8 bases. Germline-derived CDR1 and CDR2 are SGHAT and FQNNGV. V shed 5 bases, J shed 5 bases, and the junction held 5 bases outside the gene matches. The CDR3 has 14 residues. The chain's CDR3 is CASSQGQVDNEQFF. CDR3 coding DNA: TGTGCCAGCAGCCAGGGACAGGTTGACAATGAGCAGTTCTTC.

V is TRBV21-1 and J is TRBJ1-2. TRBV21-1 is classified as a pseudogene. The CDR3 totals 13 residues. The CDR3 sequence: CASSEGSGYGYTF. CDR3 in DNA: TGTGCCAGCAGCGAGGGTAGCGGCTATGGCTACACCTTC.

The chain recombines TRBV4-3 with TRBJ2-3; TRBD2 matches 9 bases. With 1 base clipped from V and 5 bases from J, the junction kept 7 bases outside the gene matches. The CDR3 sequence is 16 residues long. CDR1 is LGHNA, CDR2 YSLEER, per germline. In nucleotides, the CDR3 is TGCGCCAGCAGCCAAGTGCTAGCGGGATCGAAAGATACGCAGTATTTT. Protein product: CASSQVLAGSKDTQYF.

The V and J genes are TRBV7-2 and TRBJ1-2; TRBD1 matches at 7 bases. CDR1 SGHTA and CDR2 FQGNSA come from the germline V gene. V lost 5 bases to trimming and J lost 6 bases; unmatched junction nucleotides: 6. This CDR3 region has 13 residues. The CDR3 protein is CASSGRQGHGYTF. CDR3 sequence (DNA): TGTGCCAGCAGCGGCCGACAGGGACATGGCTACACCTTC.

This clone is a singleton in its sample. This chain connects TRBV6-5 to TRBJ1-6; no definite D call. The germline CDR1 and CDR2 sequences are MNHEY and SVGAGI. Trimming removed 0 bases from V and 8 bases from J, with 11 bases in between. This CDR3 has 15 amino acids. This chain's CDR3 is CASSYSTGVHSPLHF. CDR3 coding DNA: TGTGCCAGCAGTTACTCAACCGGGGTCCATTCACCCCTCCACTTT.

CDR3 in amino acids: CASSYAGLVLADTQYF. The DNA for the CDR3 is TGTGCCAGCAGCTACGCGGGACTAGTTCTAGCAGATACGCAGTATTTT. J is TRBJ2-3 and V is TRBV5-4; 8 bases map to TRBD2. The germline V gene has CDR1 SGHNT and CDR2 YYREEE (reference sequence). The CDR3 runs to 16 residues. V was pared by 3 bases and J by 4 bases, with 10 bases of the junction left unmatched.

For the CDR3, the DNA is TGCGCCAGCAGCCAAGATCTGCAGAGAGTAGGGGAACCTGGAAACACCATATATTTT. Translated, it gives CASSQDLQRVGEPGNTIYF. The V call is TRBV4-3, the J call TRBJ1-3, with a weak D call TRBD1 (5 bases). Trimming took off 0 bases at V and 2 bases at J, with 20 bases between the two ends. CDR1 and CDR2 from the germline V gene are LGHNA and YSLEER. This CDR3 contains 19 residues.

The chain employs TRBV19 and TRBJ1-1, with D perhaps TRBD1 (6 bases). The V end was cut by 7 bases, the J end by 0 bases, with 9 bases between. Germline V gives CDR1 LNHDA, CDR2 SQIVND (reference sequence). The CDR3 is made up of 13 amino acids. The CDR3 loop reads CASTGQMNTEAFF. CDR3 nucleotides: TGTGCCAGTACCGGACAGATGAACACTGAAGCTTTCTTT. The full variable domain, rest sourced from reference TRBV19 and TRBJ1-1, is DGGITQSPKYLFRKEGQNVTLSCEQNLNHDAMYWYRQDPGQGLRLIYYSQIVNDFQKGDIAEGYSVSREKKESFPLTVTSAQKNPTAFYLCASTGQMNTEAFFGQGTRLTVV.

The chain joins TRBV14 to TRBJ2-7, with D perhaps TRBD2 (5 bases). From germline, CDR1 is SGHDN and CDR2 FVKESK. The CDR3 totals 16 residues. V lost 2 bases to trimming and J lost 0 bases, with 14 bases between them. This CDR3 is CASSQPGEHSSYEQYV. In DNA form, the CDR3 reads TGTGCCAGCAGCCAACCCGGGGAGCACAGCTCCTACGAGCAGTACGTC.

The chain employs TRBV12-3 or TRBV12-4 and TRBJ1-2; no reliable D call. The CDR3 loop spans 13 amino acids. The V end lost 3 bases, the J end lost 0 bases, and 5 bases lay between the germline ends. Written as DNA, the CDR3 is TGTGCCAGCAGTTTGCGGGCTAACTATGGCTACACCTTC. Translation: CASSLRANYGYTF.

The chain is built from TRBV7-2 and TRBJ1-1; perhaps TRBD1 as D (5 bases). Between the trimmed V and J ends, which lost 3 bases and 3 bases, there was a span of 14 bases. CDR3 length: 15 amino acids. Germline CDR1 SGHTA, CDR2 FQGNSA. In DNA form, the CDR3 reads TGTGCCAGCAGCTTCCCGGGGGGTGGACACACTGAAGCTTTCTTT. Protein product: CASSFPGGGHTEAFF. Looking up the rest from reference TRBV7-2 and TRBJ1-1 gives the full variable domain: GAGVSQSPSNKVTEKGKDVELRCDPISGHTALYWYRQSLGQGLEFLIYFQGNSAPDKSGLPSDRFSAERTGGSVSTLTIQRTQQEDSAVYLCASSFPGGGHTEAFFGQGTRLTVV.